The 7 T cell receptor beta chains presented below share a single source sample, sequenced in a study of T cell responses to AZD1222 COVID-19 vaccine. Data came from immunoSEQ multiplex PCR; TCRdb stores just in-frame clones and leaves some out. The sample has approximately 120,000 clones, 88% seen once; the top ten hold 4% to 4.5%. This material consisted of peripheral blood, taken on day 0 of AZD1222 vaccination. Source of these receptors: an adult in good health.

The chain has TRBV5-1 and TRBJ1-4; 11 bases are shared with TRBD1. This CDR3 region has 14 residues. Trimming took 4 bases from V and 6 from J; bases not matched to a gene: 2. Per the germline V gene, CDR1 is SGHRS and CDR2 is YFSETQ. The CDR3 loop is CASSTGQGDEKLFF. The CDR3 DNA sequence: TGCGCCAGCAGCACGGGACAGGGGGATGAAAAACTGTTTTTT.

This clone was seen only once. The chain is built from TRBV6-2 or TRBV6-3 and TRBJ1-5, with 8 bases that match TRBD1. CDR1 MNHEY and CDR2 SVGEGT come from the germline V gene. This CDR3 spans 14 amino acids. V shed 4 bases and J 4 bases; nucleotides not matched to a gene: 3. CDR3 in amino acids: CASSWTGTNQPQHF. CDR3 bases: TGTGCCAGCAGTTGGACAGGGACGAATCAGCCCCAGCATTTT.

The CDR3 region is CASNPYPATNEKLFF. CDR3 sequence (DNA): TGTGCCAGCAACCCCTACCCTGCAACTAATGAAAAACTGTTTTTT. The chain couples TRBV27 to TRBJ1-4; D uncertain. There are 15 residues in the CDR3. V was shortened by 7 bases and J by 0 bases, with 12 bases between the two germline ends. From germline, CDR1 is MNHEY and CDR2 SMNVEV (reference sequence).

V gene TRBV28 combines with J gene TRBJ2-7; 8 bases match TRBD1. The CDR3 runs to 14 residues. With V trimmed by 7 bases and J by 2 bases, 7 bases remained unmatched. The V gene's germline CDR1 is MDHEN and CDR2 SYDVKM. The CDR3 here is CASTPGQATYEQYF. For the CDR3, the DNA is TGTGCCAGCACCCCGGGACAGGCTACCTACGAGCAGTACTTC.

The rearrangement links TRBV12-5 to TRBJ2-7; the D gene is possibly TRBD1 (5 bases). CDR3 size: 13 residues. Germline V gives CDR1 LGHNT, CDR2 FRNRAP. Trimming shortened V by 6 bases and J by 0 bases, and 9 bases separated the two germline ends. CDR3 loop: CASGSDSSYEQYF. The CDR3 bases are TGTGCTAGTGGCTCCGACAGCTCCTACGAGCAGTACTTC. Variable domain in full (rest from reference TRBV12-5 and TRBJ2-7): DARVTQTPRHKVTEMGQEVTMRCQPILGHNTVFWYRQTMMQGLELLAYFRNRAPLDDSGMPKDRFSAEMPDATLATLKIQPSEPRDSAVYFCASGSDSSYEQYFGPGTRLTVT.

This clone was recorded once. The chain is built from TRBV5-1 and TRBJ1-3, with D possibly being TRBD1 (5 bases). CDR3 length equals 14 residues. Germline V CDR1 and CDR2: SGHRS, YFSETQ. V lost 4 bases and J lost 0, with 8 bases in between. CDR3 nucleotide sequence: TGCGCCAGCAGCGATCAGGGCTCTGGAAACACCATATATTTT. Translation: CASSDQGSGNTIYF.

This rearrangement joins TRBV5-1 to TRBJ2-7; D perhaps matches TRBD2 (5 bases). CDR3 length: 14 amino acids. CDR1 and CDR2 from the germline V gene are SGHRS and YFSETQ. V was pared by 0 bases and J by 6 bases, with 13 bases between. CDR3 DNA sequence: TGCGCCAGCAGCTTGGGCCTGTCCAGCGGCGAGCAGTACTTC. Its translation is CASSLGLSSGEQYF.